This entry is about one T cell receptor beta chain. Its antigen is not known. This entry belongs to a study of T-cell reconstitution after alpha-beta-depleted transplantation in children. Preparation of the TCRbeta library involved a method that used unique molecular identifiers. TCRdb recomputed calls from the PCR reads with MiXCR, one row per CDR3 protein. This repertoire shows around 450,000 distinct CDR3 sequences, over 40% found once; its top ten account for roughly a quarter. Study findings and constraints: T-cell counts and diversity were attributed mostly to newly produced T cells one year after transplant. TCRbeta diversity was high at day 60 in some patients (a result of surviving recipient T cells and thymic progenitors). Where alpha-beta T cells came from about two months after transplant was reportedly several hundred expanded graft clones.

Trimming removed 3 bases from V and 3 bases from J, with 15 bases in between. The CDR3 is 15 amino acids. Sequencing used PBMCs, obtained before TCRalphabeta/CD19-depleted stem cell transplant. This TCR came from a girl aged 2 to 9 with aplastic anemia, due to receive a stem cell transplant. The chain couples TRBV12-3 or TRBV12-4 to TRBJ2-7; possibly TRBD1 or TRBD2 for D (5 bases each). CDR3 protein: CASSFGTGLYYEQYF. DNA of the CDR3: TGTGCCAGCAGTTTCGGAACGGGGCTCTACTACGAGCAGTACTTC.